This T cell receptor beta chain was found in a study of blood T cell repertoires in COVID-19. Whole-study context: The origin of the acute and convalescent COVID-19 samples was the United States, Italy and Spain. The analysed material was cDNA or gDNA that came from T cells, B-cell-depleted T cells, or PBMCs.

This CDR3 has 12 residues. Germline-derived CDR1 and CDR2 are SGHDT and YYEEEE. V lost 0 bases to trimming and J lost 11 bases, with 8 bases between them. Original analysis: Reference gene primer amplification gave nucleated cell count estimates. Only in-frame clones appear in the TCRdb table, and some are missing; sequencing was by immunoSEQ multiplex PCR. From that table come the V and J calls and clone size; the DNA was used to work out D and trimming. The sample has roughly 400,000 clones, nearly 90% seen once. What the recovered Cohort 3 donors had was two negative PCRs, clearance, or symptom resolution. This clone was found a few times.

This TCR derives from a woman aged 25 to 39 who had recovered from COVID-19. This chain connects TRBV5-6 to TRBJ1-4; D uncertain. Sequenced sample: PBMCs or T cells enriched from blood (not recorded which). CDR3 sequence: CASSLGPPKLFF. CDR3 nucleotide sequence: TGTGCCAGCAGCTTGGGGCCGCCTAAACTGTTTTTT.